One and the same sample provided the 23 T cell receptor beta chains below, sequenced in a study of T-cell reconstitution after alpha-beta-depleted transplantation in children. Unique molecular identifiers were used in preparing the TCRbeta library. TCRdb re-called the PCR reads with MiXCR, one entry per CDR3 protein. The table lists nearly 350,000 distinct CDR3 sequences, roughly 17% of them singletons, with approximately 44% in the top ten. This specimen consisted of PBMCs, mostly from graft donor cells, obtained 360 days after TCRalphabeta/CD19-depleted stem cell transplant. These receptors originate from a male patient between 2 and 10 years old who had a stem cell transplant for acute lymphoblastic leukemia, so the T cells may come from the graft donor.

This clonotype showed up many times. CDR3 DNA sequence: TGTGCCAGCAGCCAAGGGCCGGGGACGTGGGAGACCCAGTACTTC. It encodes CASSQGPGTWETQYF. This rearrangement joins TRBV3-1 to TRBJ2-5; TRBD1 or TRBD2 may be the D gene (5 bases each). The ends were cut back, 1 base at V and 5 bases at J, with 14 bases in the middle. The CDR3 has 15 amino acids. Germline V gene lookup returns CDR1 LGHDT and CDR2 YNNKEL (reference sequence).

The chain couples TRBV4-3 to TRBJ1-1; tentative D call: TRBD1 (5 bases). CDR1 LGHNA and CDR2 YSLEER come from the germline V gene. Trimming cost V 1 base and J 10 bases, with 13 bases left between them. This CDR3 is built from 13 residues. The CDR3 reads CASSQAPGIGAFF. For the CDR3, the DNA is TGCGCCAGCAGCCAAGCGCCAGGGATAGGAGCTTTCTTT.

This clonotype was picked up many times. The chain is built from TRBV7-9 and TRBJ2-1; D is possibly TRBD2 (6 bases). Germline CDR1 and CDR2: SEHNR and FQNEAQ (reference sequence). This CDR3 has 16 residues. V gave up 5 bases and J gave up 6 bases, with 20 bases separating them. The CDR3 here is CASSPGVFRAANEQFF. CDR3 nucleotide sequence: TGTGCCAGCAGCCCGGGGGTCTTCAGGGCGGCCAATGAGCAGTTCTTC.

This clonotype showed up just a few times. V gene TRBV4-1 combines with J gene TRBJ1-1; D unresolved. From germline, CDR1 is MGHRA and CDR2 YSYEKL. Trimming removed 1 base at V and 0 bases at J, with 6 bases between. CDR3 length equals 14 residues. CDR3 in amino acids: CASSQGQVNTEAFF. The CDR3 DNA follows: TGCGCCAGCAGCCAAGGTCAAGTGAACACTGAAGCTTTCTTT.

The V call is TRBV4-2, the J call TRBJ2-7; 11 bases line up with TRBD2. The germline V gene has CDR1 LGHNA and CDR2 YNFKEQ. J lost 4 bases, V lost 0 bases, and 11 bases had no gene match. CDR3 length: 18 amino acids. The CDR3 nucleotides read TGTGCCAGCAGCCAAGATGGGAGGACTAGCGGGTTGTCGTACGAGCAGTACTTC. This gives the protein CASSQDGRTSGLSYEQYF.

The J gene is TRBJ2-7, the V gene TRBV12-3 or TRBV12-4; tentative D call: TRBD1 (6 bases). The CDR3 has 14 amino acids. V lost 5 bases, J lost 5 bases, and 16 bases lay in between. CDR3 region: CASSQTAGVHEQYF. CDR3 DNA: TGTGCCAGCAGTCAGACGGCAGGGGTTCACGAGCAGTACTTC.

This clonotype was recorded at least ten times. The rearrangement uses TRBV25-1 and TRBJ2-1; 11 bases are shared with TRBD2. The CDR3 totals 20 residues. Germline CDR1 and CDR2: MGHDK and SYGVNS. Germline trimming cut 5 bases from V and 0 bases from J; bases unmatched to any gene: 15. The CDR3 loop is CASSKTLGRTSGPSYNEQFF. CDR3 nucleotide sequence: TGTGCCAGCAGTAAGACCCTGGGACGGACTAGCGGGCCCTCCTACAATGAGCAGTTCTTC.

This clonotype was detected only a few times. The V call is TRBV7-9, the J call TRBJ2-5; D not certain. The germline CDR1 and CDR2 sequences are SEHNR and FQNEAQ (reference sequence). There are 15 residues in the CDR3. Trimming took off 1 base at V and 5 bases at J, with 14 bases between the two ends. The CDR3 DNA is TGTGCCAGCAGCTTAGAGGTCACGGGCTTGGAGACCCAGTACTTC. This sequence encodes CASSLEVTGLETQYF.

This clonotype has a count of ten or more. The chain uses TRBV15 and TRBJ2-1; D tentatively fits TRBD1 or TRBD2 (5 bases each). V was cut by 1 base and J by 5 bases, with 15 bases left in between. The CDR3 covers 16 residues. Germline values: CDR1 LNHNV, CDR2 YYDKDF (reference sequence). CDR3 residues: CATSRGRTGPHNEQFF. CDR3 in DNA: TGTGCCACCAGCAGAGGCCGGACGGGACCCCACAATGAGCAGTTCTTC.

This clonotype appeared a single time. The CDR3 coding sequence is TGTGCCAGCAGCATAGGACTAGCCTCGTACAATGAGCAGTTCTTC. Protein sequence: CASSIGLASYNEQFF. V is TRBV12-3 or TRBV12-4 and J is TRBJ2-1; 8 positions match TRBD2. Trimming removed 6 bases from V and 4 bases from J; junction bases left unmatched: 8. CDR3 size: 15 residues.

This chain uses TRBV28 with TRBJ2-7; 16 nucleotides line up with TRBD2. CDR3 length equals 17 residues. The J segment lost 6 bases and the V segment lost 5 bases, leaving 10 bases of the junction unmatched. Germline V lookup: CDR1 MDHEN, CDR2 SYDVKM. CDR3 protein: CASSEVPGTSGRAEQYF. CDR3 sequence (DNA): TGTGCCAGCAGTGAGGTCCCCGGGACTAGCGGGAGGGCCGAGCAGTACTTC. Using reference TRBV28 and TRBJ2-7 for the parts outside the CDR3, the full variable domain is DVKVTQSSRYLVKRTGEKVFLECVQDMDHENMFWYRQDPGLGLRLIYFSYDVKMKEKGDIPEGYSVSREKKERFSLILESASTNQTSMYLCASSEVPGTSGRAEQYFGPGTRLTVT.

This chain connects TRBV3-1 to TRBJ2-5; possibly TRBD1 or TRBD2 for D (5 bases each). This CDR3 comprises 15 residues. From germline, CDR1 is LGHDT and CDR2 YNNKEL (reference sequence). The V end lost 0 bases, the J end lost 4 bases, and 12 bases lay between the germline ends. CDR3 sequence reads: CASSQEGRSGETQYF. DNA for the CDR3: TGTGCCAGCAGCCAAGAGGGACGGAGTGGAGAGACCCAGTACTTC.

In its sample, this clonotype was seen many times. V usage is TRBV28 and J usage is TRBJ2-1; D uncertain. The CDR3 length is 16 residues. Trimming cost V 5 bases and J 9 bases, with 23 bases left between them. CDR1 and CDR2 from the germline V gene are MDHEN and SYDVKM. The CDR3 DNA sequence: TGTGCCAGCAGTCCAAGCCGGGCGGACCTTTGGGGTGAGCAGTTCTTC. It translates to CASSPSRADLWGEQFF. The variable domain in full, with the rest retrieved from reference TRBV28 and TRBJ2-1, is DVKVTQSSRYLVKRTGEKVFLECVQDMDHENMFWYRQDPGLGLRLIYFSYDVKMKEKGDIPEGYSVSREKKERFSLILESASTNQTSMYLCASSPSRADLWGEQFFGPGTRLTVL.

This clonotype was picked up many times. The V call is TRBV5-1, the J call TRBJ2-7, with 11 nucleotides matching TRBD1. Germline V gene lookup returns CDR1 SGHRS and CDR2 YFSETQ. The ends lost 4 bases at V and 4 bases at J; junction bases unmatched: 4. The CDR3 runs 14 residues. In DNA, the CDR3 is TGCGCCAGCAGCCCCGGACAGGGGGCGTACGAGCAGTACTTC. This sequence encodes CASSPGQGAYEQYF.

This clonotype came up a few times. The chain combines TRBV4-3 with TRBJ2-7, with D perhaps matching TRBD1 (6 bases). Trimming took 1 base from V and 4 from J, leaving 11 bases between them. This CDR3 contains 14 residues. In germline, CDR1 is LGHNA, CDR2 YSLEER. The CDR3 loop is CASSQVTGHYEQYF. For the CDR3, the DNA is TGCGCCAGCAGCCAAGTCACAGGGCATTACGAGCAGTACTTC.

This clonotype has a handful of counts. The CDR3 spells CSAGLANTGELFF. The CDR3 nucleotides read TGCAGTGCCGGATTGGCGAACACCGGGGAGCTGTTTTTT. The chain combines TRBV20-1 with TRBJ2-2; D call uncertain. V lost 6 bases to trimming and J lost 0 bases, with 8 bases between them. This CDR3 is built from 13 residues. CDR1 is DFQATT and CDR2 is SNEGSKA in the germline V gene (reference sequence).

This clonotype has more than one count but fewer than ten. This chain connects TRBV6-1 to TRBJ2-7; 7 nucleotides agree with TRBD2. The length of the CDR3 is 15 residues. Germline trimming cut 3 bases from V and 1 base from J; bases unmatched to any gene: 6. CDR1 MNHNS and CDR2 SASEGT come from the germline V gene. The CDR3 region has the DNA TGTGCCAGCAGTGACCGGGACTACGAATCCTACGAGCAGTACTTC. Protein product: CASSDRDYESYEQYF.

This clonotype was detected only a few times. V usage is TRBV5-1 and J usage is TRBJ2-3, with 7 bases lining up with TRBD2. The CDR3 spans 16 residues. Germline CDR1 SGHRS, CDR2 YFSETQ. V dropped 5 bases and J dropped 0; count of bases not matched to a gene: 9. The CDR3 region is CASRRGGSWSTDTQYF. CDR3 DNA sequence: TGCGCCAGCAGGAGGGGCGGGAGTTGGAGCACAGATACGCAGTATTTT.

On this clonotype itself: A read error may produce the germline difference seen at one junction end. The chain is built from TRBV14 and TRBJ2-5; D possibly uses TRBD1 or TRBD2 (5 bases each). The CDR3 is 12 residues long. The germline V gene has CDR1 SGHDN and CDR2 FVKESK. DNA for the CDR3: TGTGCCAGCAGCCAGTCGGGACGGACTGTACTCTTC. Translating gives CASSQSGRTVLF.

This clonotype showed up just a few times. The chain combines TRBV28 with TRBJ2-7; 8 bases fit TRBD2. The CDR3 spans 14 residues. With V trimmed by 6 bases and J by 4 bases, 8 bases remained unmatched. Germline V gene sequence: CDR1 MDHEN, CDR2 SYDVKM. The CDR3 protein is CASRPGLVRYEQYF. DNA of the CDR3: TGTGCCAGCAGGCCGGGACTAGTGAGATACGAGCAGTACTTC.

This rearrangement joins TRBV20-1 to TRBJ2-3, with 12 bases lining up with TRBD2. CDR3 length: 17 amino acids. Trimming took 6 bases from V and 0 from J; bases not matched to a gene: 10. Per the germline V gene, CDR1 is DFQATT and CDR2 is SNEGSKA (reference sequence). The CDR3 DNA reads TGCAGTGCGCGACTTACCGGGACTAGCGGGAGCACAGATACGCAGTATTTT. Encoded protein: CSARLTGTSGSTDTQYF.

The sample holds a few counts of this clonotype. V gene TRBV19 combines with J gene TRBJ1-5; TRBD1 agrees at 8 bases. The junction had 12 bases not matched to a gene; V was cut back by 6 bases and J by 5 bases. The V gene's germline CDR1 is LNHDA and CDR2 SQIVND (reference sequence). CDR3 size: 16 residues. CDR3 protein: CASRLRRRGQDQPQHF. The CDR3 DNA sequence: TGTGCCAGTAGACTCCGGCGCAGGGGGCAGGATCAGCCCCAGCATTTT.

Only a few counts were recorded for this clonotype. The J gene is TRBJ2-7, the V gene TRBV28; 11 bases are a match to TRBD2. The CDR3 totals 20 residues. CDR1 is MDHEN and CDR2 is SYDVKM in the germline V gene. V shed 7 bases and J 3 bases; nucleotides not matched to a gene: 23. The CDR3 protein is CASTSISGSGTSGSIYEQYF. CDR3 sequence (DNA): TGTGCCAGCACGTCCATCTCTGGATCGGGAACTAGCGGGAGTATCTACGAGCAGTACTTC. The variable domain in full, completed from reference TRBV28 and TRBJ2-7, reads DVKVTQSSRYLVKRTGEKVFLECVQDMDHENMFWYRQDPGLGLRLIYFSYDVKMKEKGDIPEGYSVSREKKERFSLILESASTNQTSMYLCASTSISGSGTSGSIYEQYFGPGTRLTVT.